The sequence of this T cell receptor beta chain was determined in a study of beta chain features in type 1 diabetes. Study results and limitations: Within each of all four CD4+ subsets, Type 1 diabetes patients had TCRB CDR3s that were moderately but significantly shorter. A greater similarity of naive, central memory and Treg TCRB repertoires was seen among patients than among healthy donors.

Via the markers CD45RO/CCR7/CD25/CD127/CD95/CD27, stem cell-like memory, regulatory, central memory and naive CD4+ cells were sorted. The CDR3 is 13 amino acids. V gave up 2 bases and J gave up 3 bases, with 5 bases separating them. Germline V gives CDR1 SGHTA, CDR2 FQGNSA. This clone was seen once. Its antigen is currently unknown. cDNA synthesis used the whole RNA isolate, giving expressed TCRB sequences. Using immunoSEQ multiplex PCR, the repertoire was profiled, and TCRdb retains in-frame clones only, with some absent. This repertoire shows hundreds of thousands of clones, over 13% found once; its top ten account for approximately 0.039%.

The TCR sequence derives from a young man with type 1 diabetes. The V call is TRBV7-2, the J call TRBJ2-1, with unresolved D. The sequenced material came from naive CD4+ T cells from blood. CDR3 region: CASSLQGYNEQFF. CDR3 DNA sequence: TGTGCCAGCAGCTTACAAGGCTACAATGAGCAGTTCTTC.